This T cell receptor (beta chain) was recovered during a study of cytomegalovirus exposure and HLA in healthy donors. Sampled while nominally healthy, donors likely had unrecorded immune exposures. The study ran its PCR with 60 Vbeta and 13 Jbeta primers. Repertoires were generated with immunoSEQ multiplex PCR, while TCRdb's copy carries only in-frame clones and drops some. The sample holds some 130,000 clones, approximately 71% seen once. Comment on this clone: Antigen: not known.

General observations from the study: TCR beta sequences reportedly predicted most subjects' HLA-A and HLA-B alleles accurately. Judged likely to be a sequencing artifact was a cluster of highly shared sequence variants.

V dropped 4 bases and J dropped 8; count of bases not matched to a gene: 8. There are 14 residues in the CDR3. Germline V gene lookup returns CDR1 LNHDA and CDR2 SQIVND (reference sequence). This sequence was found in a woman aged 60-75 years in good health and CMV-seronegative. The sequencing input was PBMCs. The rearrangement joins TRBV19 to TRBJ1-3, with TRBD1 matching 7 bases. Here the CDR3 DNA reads TGTGCCAGTAGTACAGGACAGGTTCCGGACACCATATATTTT. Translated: CASSTGQVPDTIYF.